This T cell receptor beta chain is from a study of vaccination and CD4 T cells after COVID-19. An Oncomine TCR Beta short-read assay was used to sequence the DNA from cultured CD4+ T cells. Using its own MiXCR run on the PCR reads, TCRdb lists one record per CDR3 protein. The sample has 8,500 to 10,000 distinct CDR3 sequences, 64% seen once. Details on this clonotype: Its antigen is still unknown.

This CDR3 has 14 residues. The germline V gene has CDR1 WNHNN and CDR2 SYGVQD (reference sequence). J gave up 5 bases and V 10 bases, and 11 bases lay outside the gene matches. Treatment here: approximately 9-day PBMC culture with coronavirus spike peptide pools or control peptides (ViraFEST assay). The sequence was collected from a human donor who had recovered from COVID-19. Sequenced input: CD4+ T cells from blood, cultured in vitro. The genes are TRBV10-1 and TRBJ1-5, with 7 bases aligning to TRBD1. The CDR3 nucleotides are TGCGCCACCATCGACAGGGCCGGGGATCAGCCCCAGCATTTT. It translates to CATIDRAGDQPQHF.